This record concerns one TCR beta chain sequence. Authors' analysis steps: It was from reference gene primer amplification that nucleated cell counts were estimated. The table came from immunoSEQ multiplex PCR; TCRdb's copy has only in-frame clones and leaves some out. Clone size and the V and J calls come from that table; the DNA yielded D and trimming. The sample lists approximately 260,000 clones, 82% occurring once. This entry comes from a study of blood T cell repertoires in COVID-19. Turning to the study itself: In each case, the material was cDNA or gDNA derived from T cells, B-cell-depleted T cells, or PBMCs.

The ends were cut back, 3 bases at V and 4 bases at J, with 11 bases in the middle. Germline-derived CDR1 and CDR2 are KGHSH and LQKENI. This CDR3 spans 14 amino acids. The receptor was isolated from a woman aged 80 or over with active or convalescent COVID-19. Sequencing was carried out using peripheral blood. J is TRBJ2-3 and V is TRBV18; D perhaps matches TRBD1 (5 bases). As DNA, the CDR3 is TGTGCCAGCTCACCTCTCGACAGCCCAGATACGCAGTATTTT. This translates into CASSPLDSPDTQYF.